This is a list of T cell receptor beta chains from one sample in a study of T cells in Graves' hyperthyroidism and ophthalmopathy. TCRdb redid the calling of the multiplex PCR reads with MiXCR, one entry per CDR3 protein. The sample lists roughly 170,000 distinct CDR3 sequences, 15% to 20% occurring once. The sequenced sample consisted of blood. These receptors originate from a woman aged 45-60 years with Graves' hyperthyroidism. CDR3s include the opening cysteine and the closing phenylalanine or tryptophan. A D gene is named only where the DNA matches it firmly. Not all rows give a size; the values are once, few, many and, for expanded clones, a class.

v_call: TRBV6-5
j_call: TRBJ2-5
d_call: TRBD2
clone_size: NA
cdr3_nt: TGTGCCAGCAGTTACGCCCCTAGCGGGGGTCTCCAAGAGACCCAGTACTTC
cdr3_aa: CASSYAPSGGLQETQYF

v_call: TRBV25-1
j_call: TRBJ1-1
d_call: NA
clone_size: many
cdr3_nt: TGTGCCAGCAGGAAGACCGCTCTGAACACTGAAGCTTTCTTT
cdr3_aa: CASRKTALNTEAFF

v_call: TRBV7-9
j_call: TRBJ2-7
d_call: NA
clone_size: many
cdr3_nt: TGTGCCAGCGGATCATCCCTCTTACCACCCTACGAGCAGTACTTC
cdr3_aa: CASGSSLLPPYEQYF

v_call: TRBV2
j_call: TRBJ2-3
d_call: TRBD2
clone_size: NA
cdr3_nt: TGTGCCAGCAGTGAGGAGCGGGGGTACACAGATACGCAGTATTTT
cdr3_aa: CASSEERGYTDTQYF

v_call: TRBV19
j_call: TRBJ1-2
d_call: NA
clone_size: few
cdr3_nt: TGTGCCAGTAGTATCGGGACAACTAACTATGGCTACACCTTC
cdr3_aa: CASSIGTTNYGYTF

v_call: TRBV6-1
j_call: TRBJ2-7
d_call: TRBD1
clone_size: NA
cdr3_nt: TGTGCCAGCACCGGACAGGGGGAGTACGAGCAGTACTTC
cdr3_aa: CASTGQGEYEQYF

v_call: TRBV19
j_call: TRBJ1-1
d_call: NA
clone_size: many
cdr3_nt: TGTGCCAGTAGTATACGGGGGGTTTTCACTGAAGCTTTCTTT
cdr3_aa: CASSIRGVFTEAFF

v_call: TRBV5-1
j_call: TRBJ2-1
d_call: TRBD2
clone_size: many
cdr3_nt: TGCGCCAGCAGCTCGGGGCGGGGGGGATACAATGAGCAGTTCTTC
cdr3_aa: CASSSGRGGYNEQFF

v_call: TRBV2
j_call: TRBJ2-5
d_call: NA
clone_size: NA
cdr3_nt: TGTGCCAGCAGCGTAGGGACTCCCGCGGGAGAGACCCAGTACTTC
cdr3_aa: CASSVGTPAGETQYF

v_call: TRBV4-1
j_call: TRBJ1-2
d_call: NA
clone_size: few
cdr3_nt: TGCGCCAGCAGCCAAGTCTGGGAACAGGGATGGGGTAGCTACACCTTC
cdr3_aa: CASSQVWEQGWGSYTF

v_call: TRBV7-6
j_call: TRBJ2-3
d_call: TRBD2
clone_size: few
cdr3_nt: TGTGCCAGCAGCTTAGTAGCGGGGAGCACAGATACGCAGTATTTT
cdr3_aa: CASSLVAGSTDTQYF

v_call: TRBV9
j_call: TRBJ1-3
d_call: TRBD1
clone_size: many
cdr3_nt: TGTGCCAGCAGCCCTACCACCAGGGGGTCTGGTGGAAACACCATATATTTT
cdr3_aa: CASSPTTRGSGGNTIYF

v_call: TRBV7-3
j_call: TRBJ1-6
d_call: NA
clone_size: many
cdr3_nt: TGTGCCAGCAGCTTAACTTCGGACAACCCCCTCCACTTT
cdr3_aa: CASSLTSDNPLHF

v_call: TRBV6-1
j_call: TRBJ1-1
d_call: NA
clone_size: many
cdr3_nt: TGTGCCAGCAGTGAAGCGGTCGCAGGATCGGCCGGGGCAGCTTTCTTT
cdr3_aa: CASSEAVAGSAGAAFF

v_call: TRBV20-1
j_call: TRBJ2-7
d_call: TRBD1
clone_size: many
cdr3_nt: TGCAGTGCTGGGGACAGGGAACCCTACGAGCAGTACTTC
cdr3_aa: CSAGDREPYEQYF

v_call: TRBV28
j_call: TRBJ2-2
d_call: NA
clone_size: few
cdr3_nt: TGTGCCAGCAGTTTAGATGGTCGGACAGAGCAGCGAAAGCTGTTTTTT
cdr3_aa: CASSLDGRTEQRKLFF

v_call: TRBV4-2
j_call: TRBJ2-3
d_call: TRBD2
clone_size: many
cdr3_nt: TGTGCCAGCAGCCCCGGGGGGGGGGCCGGCACAGATACGCAGTATTTT
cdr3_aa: CASSPGGGAGTDTQYF

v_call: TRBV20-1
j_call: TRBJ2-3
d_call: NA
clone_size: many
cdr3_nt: TGCAGTGCTAGAAGGGCCCGAAACACAGATACGCAGTATTTT
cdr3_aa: CSARRARNTDTQYF

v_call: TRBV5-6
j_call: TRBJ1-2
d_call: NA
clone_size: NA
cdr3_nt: TGTGCCAGCAGCGTGCAAAGAGATGGCTACACCTTC
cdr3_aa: CASSVQRDGYTF

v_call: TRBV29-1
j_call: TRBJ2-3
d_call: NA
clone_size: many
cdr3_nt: TGCAGCGTCCAAAGTTCGGTTAGCGGTACGCAGTATTTT
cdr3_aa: CSVQSSVSGTQYF

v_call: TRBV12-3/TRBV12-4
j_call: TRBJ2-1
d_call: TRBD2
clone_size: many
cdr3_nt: TGTGCCAGCACCTTAGGGCTCCGCACGACTAGCGGGGTCAGGAATGAGCAGTTCTTC
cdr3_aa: CASTLGLRTTSGVRNEQFF

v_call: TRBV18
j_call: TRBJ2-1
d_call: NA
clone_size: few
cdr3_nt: TGTGCCAGCTCCCCCTTTTTGGGTGCTGAAAATGAGCAGTTCTTC
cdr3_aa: CASSPFLGAENEQFF

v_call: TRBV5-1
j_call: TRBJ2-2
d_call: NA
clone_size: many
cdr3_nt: TGCGCCAGCAGCTTGGAGACTAGGCCGAACACCGGGGAGCTGTTTTTT
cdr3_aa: CASSLETRPNTGELFF

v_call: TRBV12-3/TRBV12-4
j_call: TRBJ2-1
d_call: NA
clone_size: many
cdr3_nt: TGTGCCAGCAGTTTCTTGGCAGGGTCGAGAAATGAGCAGTTCTTC
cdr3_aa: CASSFLAGSRNEQFF

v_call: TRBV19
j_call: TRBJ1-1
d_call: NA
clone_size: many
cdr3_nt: TGTGCCAGTAGTATAGCCGGGGGGGGCCCTGAAGCTTTCTTT
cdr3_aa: CASSIAGGGPEAFF

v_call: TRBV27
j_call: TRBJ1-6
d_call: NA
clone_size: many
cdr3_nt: TGTGCCAGCACCGGGGCTTTTAATTCACCCCTCCACTTT
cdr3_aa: CASTGAFNSPLHF

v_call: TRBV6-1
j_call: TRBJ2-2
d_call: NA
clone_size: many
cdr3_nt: TGTGCCAGCAGTTTAGGAGTCGACGGTCTCCCCGGCCCCGGGGAGCTGTTTTTT
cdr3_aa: CASSLGVDGLPGPGELFF

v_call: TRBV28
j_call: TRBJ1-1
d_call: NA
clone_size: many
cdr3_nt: TGTGCCAGCACCCTCCCCGGACGCCGATGGACTGAAGCTTTCTTT
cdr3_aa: CASTLPGRRWTEAFF

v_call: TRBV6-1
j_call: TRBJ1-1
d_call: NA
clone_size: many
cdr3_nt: TGTGCCAGCAGGGCGGCAGTTGCGAACACTGAAGCTTTCTTT
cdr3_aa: CASRAAVANTEAFF

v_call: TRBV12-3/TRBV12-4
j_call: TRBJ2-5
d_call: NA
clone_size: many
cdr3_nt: TGTGCCAGCAGTTTGGGGCCGCAAGAGACCCAGTACTTC
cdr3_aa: CASSLGPQETQYF

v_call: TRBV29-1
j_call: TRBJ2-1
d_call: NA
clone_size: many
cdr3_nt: TGCAGCGTTGAGCCCAGCCGTGCTGAGCAGTTCTTC
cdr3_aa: CSVEPSRAEQFF

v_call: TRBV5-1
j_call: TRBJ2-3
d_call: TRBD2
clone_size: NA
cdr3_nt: TGCGCCAGCAGCTTGGTGCTAGCGGGGGGCTCAGATACGCAGTATTTT
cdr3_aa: CASSLVLAGGSDTQYF

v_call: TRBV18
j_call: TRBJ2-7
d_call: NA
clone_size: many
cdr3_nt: TGTGCCAGCTCAGTAGCAGGGGACTACGAGCAGTACTTC
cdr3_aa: CASSVAGDYEQYF

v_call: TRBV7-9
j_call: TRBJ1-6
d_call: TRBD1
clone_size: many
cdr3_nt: TGTGCCAGCAGCTCAGGGGACAGGGGTGATTCACCCCTCCACTTT
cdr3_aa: CASSSGDRGDSPLHF

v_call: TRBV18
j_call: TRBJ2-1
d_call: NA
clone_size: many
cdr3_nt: TGTGCCAGCCCTGGCGCGGGGGCGCATTCAAATGAGCAGTTCTTC
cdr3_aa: CASPGAGAHSNEQFF

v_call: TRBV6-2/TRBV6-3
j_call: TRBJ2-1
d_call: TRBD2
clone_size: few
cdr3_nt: TGTGCCAGCAACCACGGGGCGGGGGGGCCTACAGATGAGCAGTTCTTC
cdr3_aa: CASNHGAGGPTDEQFF

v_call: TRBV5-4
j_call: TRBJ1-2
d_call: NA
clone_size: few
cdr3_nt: TGTGCCAGCAGTCCGGAGGCGTACGGCTATGGCTACACCTTC
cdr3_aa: CASSPEAYGYGYTF

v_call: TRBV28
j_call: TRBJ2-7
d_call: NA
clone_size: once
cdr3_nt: TGTGCCAGCAGATCGCCCAGAGGTTCCCACGAGCAGTACTTC
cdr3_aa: CASRSPRGSHEQYF

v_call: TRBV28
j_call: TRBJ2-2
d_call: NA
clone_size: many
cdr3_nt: TGTGCCAGCAGTTTATTCGCCCCCGGGGAGCTGTTTTTT
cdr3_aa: CASSLFAPGELFF

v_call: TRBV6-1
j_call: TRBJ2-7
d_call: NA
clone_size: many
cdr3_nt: TGTGCCAGCACCAAAAGGGCACCCCGGGTCACCTACGAGCAGTACTTC
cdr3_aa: CASTKRAPRVTYEQYF

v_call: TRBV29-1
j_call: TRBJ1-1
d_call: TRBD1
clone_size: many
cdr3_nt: TGCAGCGTTGAAGATCACGACAGGGGGGGAACAGCTTTCTTT
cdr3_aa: CSVEDHDRGGTAFF

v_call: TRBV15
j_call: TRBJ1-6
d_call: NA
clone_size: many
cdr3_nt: TGTGCCACCAGCAGAGCAAGCGGTTCACCCCTCCACTTT
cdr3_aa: CATSRASGSPLHF

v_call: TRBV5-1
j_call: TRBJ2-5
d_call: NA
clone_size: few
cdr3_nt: TGCGCCAGCAGCCGCTACGGACGGGATGATAAGACCCAGTACTTC
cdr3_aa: CASSRYGRDDKTQYF

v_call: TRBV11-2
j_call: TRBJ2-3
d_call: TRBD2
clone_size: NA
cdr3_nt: TGTGCCAGCAGCCGGAAGGGAGGGCCCGCAGATACGCAGTATTTT
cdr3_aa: CASSRKGGPADTQYF

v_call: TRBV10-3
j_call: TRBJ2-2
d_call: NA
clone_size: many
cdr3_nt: TGTGCCATCAGTGGATCAGGGGACACCGGGGAGCTGTTTTTT
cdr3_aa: CAISGSGDTGELFF

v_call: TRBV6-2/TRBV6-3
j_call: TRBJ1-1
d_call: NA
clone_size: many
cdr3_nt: TGTGCCAGCAGTACCGAGGGGGGCTGGAACACTGAAGCTTTCTTT
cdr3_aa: CASSTEGGWNTEAFF

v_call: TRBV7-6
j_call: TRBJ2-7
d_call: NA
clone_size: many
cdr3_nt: TGTGCCAGCAGCTTAAGAGGGGAGTCCGAGCAGTACTTC
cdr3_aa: CASSLRGESEQYF

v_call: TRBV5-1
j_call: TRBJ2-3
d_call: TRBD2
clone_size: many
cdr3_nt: TGCGCCAGCCACTTTACTAGCGGGGGACGCACAGATACGCAGTATTTT
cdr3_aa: CASHFTSGGRTDTQYF

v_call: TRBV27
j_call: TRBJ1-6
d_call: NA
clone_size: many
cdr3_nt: TGTGCCAGCAGCCGGGAATATTCACCCCTCCACTTT
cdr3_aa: CASSREYSPLHF

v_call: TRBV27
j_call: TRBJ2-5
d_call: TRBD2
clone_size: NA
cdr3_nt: TGTGCCAGCAGGCCGGCCAGCGGGAGTGGTGAGACCCAGTACTTC
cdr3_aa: CASRPASGSGETQYF

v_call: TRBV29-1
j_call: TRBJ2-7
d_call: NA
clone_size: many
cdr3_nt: TGCAGCGTGGGGGTCTGGGGGGAATCGGCCTACGAGCAGTACTTC
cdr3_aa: CSVGVWGESAYEQYF